The source of this T cell receptor beta chain is a study of early stage breast cancer tumors. Germline CDR1 is SGHNT and CDR2 is YYREEE (reference sequence). The V gene end was trimmed by 9 bases and the J gene end by 1 base; junction bases not matched to a gene: 10. The CDR3 sequence is 15 residues long. Profiled with immunoSEQ multiplex PCR; TCRdb holds only in-frame clones, not every one. The sample holds around 13,000 clones, roughly three quarters seen once. The receptor comes from a person aged 45 to 59 with breast cancer. The sequenced material came from normal breast tissue next to the tumor. The rearrangement links TRBV5-4 to TRBJ1-2; 9 bases map to TRBD1. As DNA, the CDR3 is TGTGCCATCAGACAGGGGGGTGTCCGTAACTATGGCTACACCTTC. Protein sequence: CAIRQGGVRNYGYTF.